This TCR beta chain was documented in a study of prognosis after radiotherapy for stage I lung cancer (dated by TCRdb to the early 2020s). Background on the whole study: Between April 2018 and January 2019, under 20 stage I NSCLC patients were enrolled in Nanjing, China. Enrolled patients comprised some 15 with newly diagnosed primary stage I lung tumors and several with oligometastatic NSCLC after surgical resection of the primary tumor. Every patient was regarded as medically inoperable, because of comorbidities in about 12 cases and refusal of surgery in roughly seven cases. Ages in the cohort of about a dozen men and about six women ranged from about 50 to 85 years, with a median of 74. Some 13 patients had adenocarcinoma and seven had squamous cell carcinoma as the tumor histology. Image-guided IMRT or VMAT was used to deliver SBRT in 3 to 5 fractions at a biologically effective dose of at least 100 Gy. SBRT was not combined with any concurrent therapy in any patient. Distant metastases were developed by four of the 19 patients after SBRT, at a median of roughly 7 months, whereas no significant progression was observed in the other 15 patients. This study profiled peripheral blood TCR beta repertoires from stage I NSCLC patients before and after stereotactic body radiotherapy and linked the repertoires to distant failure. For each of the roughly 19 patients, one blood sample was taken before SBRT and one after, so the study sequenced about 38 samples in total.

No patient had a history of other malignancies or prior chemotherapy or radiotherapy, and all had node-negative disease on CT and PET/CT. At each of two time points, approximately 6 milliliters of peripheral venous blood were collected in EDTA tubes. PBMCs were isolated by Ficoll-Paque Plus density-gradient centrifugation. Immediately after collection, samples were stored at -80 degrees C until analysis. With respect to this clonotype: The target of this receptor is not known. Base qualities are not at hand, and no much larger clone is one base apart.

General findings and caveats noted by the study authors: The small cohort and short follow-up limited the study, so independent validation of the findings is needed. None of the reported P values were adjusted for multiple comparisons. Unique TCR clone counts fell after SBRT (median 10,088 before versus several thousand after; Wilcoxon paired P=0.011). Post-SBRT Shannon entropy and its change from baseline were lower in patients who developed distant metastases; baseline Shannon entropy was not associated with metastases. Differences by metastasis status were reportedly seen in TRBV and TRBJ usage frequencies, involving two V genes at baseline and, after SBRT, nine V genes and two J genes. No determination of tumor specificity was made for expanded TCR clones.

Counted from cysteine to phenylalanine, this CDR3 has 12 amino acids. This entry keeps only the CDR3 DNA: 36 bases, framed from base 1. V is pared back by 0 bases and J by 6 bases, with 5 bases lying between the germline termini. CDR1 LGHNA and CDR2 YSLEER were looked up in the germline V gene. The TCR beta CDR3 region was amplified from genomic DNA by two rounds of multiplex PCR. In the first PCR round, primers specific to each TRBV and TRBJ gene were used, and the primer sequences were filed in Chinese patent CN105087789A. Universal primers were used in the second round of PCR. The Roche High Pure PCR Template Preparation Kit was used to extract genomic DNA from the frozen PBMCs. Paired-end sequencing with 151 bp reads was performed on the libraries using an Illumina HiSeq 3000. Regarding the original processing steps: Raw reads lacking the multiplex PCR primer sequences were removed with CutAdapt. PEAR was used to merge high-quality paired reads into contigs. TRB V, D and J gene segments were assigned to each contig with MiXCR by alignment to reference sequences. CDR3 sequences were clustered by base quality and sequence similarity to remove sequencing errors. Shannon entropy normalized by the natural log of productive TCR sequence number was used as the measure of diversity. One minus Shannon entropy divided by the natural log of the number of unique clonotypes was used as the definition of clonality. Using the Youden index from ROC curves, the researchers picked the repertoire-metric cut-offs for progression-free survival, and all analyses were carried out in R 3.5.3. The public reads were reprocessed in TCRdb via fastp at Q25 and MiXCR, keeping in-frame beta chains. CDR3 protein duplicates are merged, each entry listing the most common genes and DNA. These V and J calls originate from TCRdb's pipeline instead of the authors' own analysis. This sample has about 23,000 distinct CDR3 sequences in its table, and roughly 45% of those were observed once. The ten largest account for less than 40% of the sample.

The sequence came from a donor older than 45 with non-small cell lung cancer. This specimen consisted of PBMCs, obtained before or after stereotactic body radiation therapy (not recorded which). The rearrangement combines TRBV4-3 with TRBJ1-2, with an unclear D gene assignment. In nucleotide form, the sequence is TGCGCCAGCAGCCAAGACTCGCATGGCTACACCTTC. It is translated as CASSQDSHGYTF.